These 7 T cell receptor beta chains originate from one sample sequenced in a study of early T cells in non-severe SARS-CoV-2 infection. Each CDR3 protein gets one entry after TCRdb re-called the 5' RACE reads with MiXCR. The sample has fewer than 80,000 distinct CDR3 sequences, roughly 9.4% seen once. The sample taken for sequencing was whole blood. Receptors were obtained from an adult who was a healthcare worker with PCR-confirmed SARS-CoV-2 infection or an uninfected control (not recorded which).

This chain links TRBV6-6 with TRBJ1-1; D gene ambiguous. Germline V gene lookup returns CDR1 MNHNY and CDR2 SVGAGI (reference sequence). V shed 6 bases and J shed 0 bases, with 11 bases lying between them. The CDR3 covers 14 residues. For the CDR3, the DNA is TGTGCCAGCAGCCCCACGGGTTTGAACACTGAAGCTTTCTTT. Its protein product is CASSPTGLNTEAFF.

V usage is TRBV20-1 and J usage is TRBJ2-5, with D maybe TRBD1 (5 bases). This CDR3 is built from 13 residues. V lost 5 bases and J lost 3, with 13 bases in between. The germline V gene has CDR1 DFQATT and CDR2 SNEGSKA (reference sequence). Written as DNA, the CDR3 is TGCAGTGCTGTTCCAGGGATTGAAGAGACCCAGTACTTC. As protein: CSAVPGIEETQYF.

At least ten counts were recorded for this clonotype. The rearrangement links TRBV29-1 to TRBJ2-5; unclear D gene. Germline V CDR1 and CDR2: SQVTM, ANQGSEA. V was pared by 4 bases and J by 2 bases, with 11 bases between. CDR3 length: 13 residues. Written as DNA, the CDR3 is TGCAGCGTTGGGGGATCTTTGCAAGAGACCCAGTACTTC. It specifies CSVGGSLQETQYF.

V gene TRBV7-3 combines with J gene TRBJ2-1, with 7 bases fitting TRBD1. With V trimmed by 4 bases and J by 7 bases, 1 base remained unmatched. The CDR3 totals 12 residues. Per germline, CDR1 SGHTA and CDR2 FQGTGA. The CDR3 reads CASSSRGNEQFF. The CDR3 DNA is TGTGCCAGCAGCTCCAGGGGGAATGAGCAGTTCTTC.

Judged by abundance, this clonotype is medium-sized. The rearrangement links TRBV11-2 to TRBJ2-3; no reliable D call. The CDR3 length is 13 residues. Trimming removed 5 bases from V and 3 bases from J, with 9 bases in between. The germline V gene has CDR1 SGHAT and CDR2 FQNNGV. The CDR3 loop is CASSTDETDTQYF. In nucleotides, the CDR3 is TGTGCCAGCAGCACGGATGAGACAGATACGCAGTATTTT.

In this sample, this clonotype turned up a few times. The chain employs TRBV25-1 and TRBJ1-2; 11 bases match TRBD1. Germline CDR1 reads MGHDK; CDR2 reads SYGVNS. CDR3 length: 14 amino acids. The ends lost 6 bases at V and 8 bases at J; junction bases unmatched: 8. In DNA form, the CDR3 reads TGTGCCAGCAGCCAAACCGGGACAGGGGGAGGCTACACCTTC. Protein product: CASSQTGTGGGYTF.

This clonotype has just a few counts. The chain couples TRBV2 to TRBJ2-7; D may be TRBD1 (6 bases). The CDR3 totals 12 residues. Germline assignment: CDR1 SNHLY and CDR2 FYNNEI. V gave up 7 bases and J gave up 4 bases, with 11 bases separating them. The CDR3 DNA reads TGTGCCAGCACAGGACAGAAGTACGAGCAGTACTTC. It is translated as CASTGQKYEQYF.